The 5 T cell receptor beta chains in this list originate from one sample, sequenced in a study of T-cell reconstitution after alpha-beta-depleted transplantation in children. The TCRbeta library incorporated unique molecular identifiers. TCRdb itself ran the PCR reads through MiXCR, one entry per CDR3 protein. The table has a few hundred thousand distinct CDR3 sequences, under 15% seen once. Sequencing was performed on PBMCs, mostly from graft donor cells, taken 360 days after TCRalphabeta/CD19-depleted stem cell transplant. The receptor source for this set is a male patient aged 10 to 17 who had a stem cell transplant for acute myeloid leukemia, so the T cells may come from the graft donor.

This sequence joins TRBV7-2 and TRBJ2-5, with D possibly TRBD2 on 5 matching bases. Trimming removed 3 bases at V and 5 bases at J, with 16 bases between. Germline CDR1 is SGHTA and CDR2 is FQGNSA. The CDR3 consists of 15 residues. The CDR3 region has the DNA TGTGCCAGCAGCTTCGGACTGGGGTTAGGGGAGACCCAGTACTTC. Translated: CASSFGLGLGETQYF.

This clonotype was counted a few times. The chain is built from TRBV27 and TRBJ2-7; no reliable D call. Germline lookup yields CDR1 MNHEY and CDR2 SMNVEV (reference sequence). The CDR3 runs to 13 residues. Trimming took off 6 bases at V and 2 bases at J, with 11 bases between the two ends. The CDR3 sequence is CASRELSAYEQYF. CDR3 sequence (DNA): TGTGCCAGCAGGGAGCTATCAGCCTACGAGCAGTACTTC.

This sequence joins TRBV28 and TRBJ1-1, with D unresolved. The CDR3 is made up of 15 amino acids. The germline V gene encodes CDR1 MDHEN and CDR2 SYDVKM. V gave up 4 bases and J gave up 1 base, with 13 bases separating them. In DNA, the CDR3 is TGTGCCAGCAGTTCAATCTTAAACGAGAACACTGAAGCTTTCTTT. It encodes CASSSILNENTEAFF.

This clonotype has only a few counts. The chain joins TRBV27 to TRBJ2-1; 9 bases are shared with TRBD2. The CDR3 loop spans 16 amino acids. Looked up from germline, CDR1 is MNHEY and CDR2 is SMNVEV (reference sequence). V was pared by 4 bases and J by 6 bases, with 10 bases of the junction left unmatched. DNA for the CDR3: TGTGCCAGCAGTTGGAGAGCCGGGACTAGCAGCAATGAGCAGTTCTTC. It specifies CASSWRAGTSSNEQFF.

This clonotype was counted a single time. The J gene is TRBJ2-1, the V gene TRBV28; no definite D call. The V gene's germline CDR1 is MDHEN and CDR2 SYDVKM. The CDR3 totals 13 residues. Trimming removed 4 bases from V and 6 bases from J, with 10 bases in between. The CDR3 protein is CASSYIPLNEQFF. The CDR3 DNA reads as TGTGCCAGCAGTTATATCCCCCTCAATGAGCAGTTCTTC.